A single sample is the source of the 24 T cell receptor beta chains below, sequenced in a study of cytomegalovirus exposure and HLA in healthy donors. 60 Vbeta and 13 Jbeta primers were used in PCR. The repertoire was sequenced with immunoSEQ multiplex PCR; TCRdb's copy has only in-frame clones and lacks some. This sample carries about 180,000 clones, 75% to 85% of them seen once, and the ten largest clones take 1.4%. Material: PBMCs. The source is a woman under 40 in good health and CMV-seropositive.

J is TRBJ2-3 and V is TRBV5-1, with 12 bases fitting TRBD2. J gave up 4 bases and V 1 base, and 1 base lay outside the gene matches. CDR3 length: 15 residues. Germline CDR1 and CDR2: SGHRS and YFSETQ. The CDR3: CASSLLAGGADTQYF. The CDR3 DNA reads TGCGCCAGCAGCTTGCTAGCGGGAGGGGCAGATACGCAGTATTTT.

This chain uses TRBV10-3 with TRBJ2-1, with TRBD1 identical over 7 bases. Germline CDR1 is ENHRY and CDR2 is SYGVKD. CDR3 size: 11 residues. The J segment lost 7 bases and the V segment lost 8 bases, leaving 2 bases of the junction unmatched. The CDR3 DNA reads TGTGCCATCTTGACAGGGAATGAGCAGTTCTTC. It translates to CAILTGNEQFF.

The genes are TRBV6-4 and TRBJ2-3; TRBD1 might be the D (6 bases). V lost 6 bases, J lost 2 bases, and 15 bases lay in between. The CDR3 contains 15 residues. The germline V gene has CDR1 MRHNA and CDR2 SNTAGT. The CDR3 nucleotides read TGTGCCAGCAGCCTTGCACAGGGAACCACAGATACGCAGTATTTT. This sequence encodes CASSLAQGTTDTQYF.

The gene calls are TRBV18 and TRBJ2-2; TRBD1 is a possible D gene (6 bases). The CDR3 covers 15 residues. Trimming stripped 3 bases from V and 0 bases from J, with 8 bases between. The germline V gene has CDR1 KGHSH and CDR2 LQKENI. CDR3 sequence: CASSPRQANTGELFF. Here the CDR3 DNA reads TGTGCCAGCTCACCTCGACAGGCGAACACCGGGGAGCTGTTTTTT.

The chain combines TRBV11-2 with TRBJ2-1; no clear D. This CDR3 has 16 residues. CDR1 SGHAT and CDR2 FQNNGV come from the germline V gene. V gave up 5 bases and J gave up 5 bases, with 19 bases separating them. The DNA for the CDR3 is TGTGCCAGCAGCGAGACTCTAGTTGACCCTGACAATGAGCAGTTCTTC. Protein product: CASSETLVDPDNEQFF.

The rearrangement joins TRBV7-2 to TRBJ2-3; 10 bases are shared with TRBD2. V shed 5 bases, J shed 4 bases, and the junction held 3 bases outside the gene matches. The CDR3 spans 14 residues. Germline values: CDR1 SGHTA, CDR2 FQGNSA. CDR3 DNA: TGTGCCAGCAGCGGAGCGGGAGGGGCAGATACGCAGTATTTT. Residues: CASSGAGGADTQYF.

CDR3 region: CASSLTSDTDTQYF. The CDR3 nucleotides read TGTGCCAGCAGCTTGACTAGCGACACAGATACGCAGTATTTT. V and J are TRBV7-9 and TRBJ2-3; 8 bases align to TRBD2. The CDR3 sequence is 14 residues long. V lost 3 bases and J lost 2; bases outside the gene matches: 1. Per the germline V gene, CDR1 is SEHNR and CDR2 is FQNEAQ (reference sequence).

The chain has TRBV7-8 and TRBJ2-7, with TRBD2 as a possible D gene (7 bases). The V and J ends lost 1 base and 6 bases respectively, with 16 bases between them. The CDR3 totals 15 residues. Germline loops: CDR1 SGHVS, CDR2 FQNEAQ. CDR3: CASSLELGGGGEQYF. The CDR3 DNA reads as TGTGCCAGCAGCTTAGAGCTAGGGGGGGGTGGCGAGCAGTACTTC.

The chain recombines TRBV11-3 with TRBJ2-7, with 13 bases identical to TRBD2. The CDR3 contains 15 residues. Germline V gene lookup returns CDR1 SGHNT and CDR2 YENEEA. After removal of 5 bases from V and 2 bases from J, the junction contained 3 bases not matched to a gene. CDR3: CASSLGLAGAYEQYF. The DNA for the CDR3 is TGTGCCAGCAGCCTAGGACTAGCGGGGGCCTACGAGCAGTACTTC.

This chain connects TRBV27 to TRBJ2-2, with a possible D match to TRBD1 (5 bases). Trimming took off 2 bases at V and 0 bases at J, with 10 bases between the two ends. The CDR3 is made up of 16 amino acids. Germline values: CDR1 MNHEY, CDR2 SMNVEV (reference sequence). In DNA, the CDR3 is TGTGCCAGCAGTTTACTCCAGACAGCGAACACCGGGGAGCTGTTTTTT. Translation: CASSLLQTANTGELFF.

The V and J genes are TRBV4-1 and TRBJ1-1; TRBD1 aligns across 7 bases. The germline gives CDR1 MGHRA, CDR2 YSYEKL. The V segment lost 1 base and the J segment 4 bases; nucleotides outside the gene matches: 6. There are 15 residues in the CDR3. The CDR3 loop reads CASSQGHRGGTEAFF. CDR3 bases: TGCGCCAGCAGCCAAGGACACAGGGGTGGCACTGAAGCTTTCTTT.

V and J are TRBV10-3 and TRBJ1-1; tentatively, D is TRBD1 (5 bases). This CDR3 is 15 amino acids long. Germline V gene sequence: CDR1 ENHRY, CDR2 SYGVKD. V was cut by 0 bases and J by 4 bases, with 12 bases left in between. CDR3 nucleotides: TGTGCCATCAGTGAGTCCCTGGGGGGGAGCACTGAAGCTTTCTTT. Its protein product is CAISESLGGSTEAFF.

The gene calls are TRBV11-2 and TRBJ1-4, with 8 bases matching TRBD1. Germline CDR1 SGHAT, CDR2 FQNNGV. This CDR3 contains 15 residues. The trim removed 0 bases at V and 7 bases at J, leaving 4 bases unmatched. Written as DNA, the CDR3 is TGTGCCAGCAGCTTAGATCAGGGGGCAGGTGAAAAACTGTTTTTT. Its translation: CASSLDQGAGEKLFF.

The CDR3 spells CASSLMVLAGSNEQFF. CDR3 coding DNA: TGCGCCAGCAGCTTGATGGTACTAGCGGGCTCCAATGAGCAGTTCTTC. V and J are TRBV5-1 and TRBJ2-1, with TRBD2 identical over 9 bases. Germline CDR1 is SGHRS and CDR2 is YFSETQ. Trimming at V came to 1 base and at J to 6 bases, leaving 8 bases not matched to a gene. There are 16 residues in the CDR3.

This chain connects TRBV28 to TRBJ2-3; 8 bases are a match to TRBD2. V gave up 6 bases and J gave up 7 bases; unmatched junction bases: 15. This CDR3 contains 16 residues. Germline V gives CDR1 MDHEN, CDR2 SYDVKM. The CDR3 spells CASRENSGDASYTQYF. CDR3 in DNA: TGTGCCAGCAGGGAAAATAGCGGGGACGCCAGTTATACGCAGTATTTT.

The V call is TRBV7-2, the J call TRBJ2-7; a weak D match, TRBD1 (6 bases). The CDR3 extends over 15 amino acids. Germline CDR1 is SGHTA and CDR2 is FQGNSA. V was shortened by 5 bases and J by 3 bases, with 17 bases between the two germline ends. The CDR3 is CASSPRVGGIYEQYF. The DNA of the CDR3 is TGTGCCAGCAGCCCCAGGGTAGGGGGAATCTACGAGCAGTACTTC.

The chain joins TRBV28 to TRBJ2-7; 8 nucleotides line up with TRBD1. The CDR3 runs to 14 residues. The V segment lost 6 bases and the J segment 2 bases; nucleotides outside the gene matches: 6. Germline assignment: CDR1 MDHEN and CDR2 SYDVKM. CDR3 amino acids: CASRTGTGAYEQYF. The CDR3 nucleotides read TGTGCCAGCAGGACCGGGACAGGAGCCTACGAGCAGTACTTC.

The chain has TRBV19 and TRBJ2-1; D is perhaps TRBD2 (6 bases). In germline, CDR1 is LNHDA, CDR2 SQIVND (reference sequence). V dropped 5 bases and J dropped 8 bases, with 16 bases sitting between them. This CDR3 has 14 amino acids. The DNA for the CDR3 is TGTGCCAGTAGTCCAGCGGGTACTCTGTATGAGCAGTTCTTC. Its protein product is CASSPAGTLYEQFF.

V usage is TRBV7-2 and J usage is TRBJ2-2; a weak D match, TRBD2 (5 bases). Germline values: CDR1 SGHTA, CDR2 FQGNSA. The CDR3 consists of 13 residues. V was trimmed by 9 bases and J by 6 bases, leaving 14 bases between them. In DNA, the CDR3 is TGTGCCAGGAAAGTGGGAGCGGCCGGGGAGCTGTTTTTT. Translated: CARKVGAAGELFF.

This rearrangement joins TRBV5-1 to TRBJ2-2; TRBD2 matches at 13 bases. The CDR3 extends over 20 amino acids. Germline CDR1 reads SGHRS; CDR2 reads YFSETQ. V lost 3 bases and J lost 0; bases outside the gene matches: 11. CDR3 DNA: TGCGCCAGCAGCTCCTCAACAACTAGCGGGAGGGGCTCGAACACCGGGGAGCTGTTTTTT. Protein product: CASSSSTTSGRGSNTGELFF.

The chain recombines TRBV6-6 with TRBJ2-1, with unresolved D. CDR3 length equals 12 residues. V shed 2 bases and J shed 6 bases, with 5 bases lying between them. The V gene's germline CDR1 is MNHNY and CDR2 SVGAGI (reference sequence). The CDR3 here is CASSYPSNEQFF. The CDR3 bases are TGTGCCAGCAGTTACCCCTCCAATGAGCAGTTCTTC.

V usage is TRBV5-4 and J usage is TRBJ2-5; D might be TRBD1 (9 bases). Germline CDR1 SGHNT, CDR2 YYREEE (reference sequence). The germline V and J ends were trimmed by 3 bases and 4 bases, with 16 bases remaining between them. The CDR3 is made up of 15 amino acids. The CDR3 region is CASSSGGTGTETQYF. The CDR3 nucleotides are TGTGCCAGCAGCTCGGGGGGGACAGGGACAGAGACCCAGTACTTC.

The CDR3 DNA reads as TGTGCCAGCAGCTTGGGCCGGGGGGGGAGGGGCCTAAATGAGCAGTTCTTC. This gives the protein CASSLGRGGRGLNEQFF. The J gene is TRBJ2-1, the V gene TRBV11-2, with TRBD2 identical over 8 bases. Trimming took 3 bases from V and 7 from J; bases not matched to a gene: 14. This CDR3 has 17 amino acids. The V gene's germline CDR1 is SGHAT and CDR2 FQNNGV.

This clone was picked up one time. CDR3 region: CASSRDRGSEQYF. Here the CDR3 DNA reads TGTGCCAGCAGTAGGGACAGGGGAAGCGAGCAGTACTTC. The genes are TRBV6-5 and TRBJ2-7; 10 bases align to TRBD1. V lost 5 bases and J lost 6; bases outside the gene matches: 4. The CDR3 has 13 residues. Germline CDR1 is MNHEY and CDR2 is SVGAGI.